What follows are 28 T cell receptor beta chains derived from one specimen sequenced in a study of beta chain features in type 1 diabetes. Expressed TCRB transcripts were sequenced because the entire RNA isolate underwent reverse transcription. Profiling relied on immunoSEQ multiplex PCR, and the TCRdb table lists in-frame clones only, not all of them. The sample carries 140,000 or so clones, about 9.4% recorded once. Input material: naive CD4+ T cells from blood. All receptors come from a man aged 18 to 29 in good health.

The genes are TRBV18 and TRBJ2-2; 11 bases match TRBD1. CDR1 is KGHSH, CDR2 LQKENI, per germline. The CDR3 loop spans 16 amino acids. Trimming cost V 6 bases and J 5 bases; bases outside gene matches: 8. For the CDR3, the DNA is TGTGCCAGCTCCCAACACCGGGACAGGGGGACCGGGGAGCTGTTTTTT. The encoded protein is CASSQHRDRGTGELFF.

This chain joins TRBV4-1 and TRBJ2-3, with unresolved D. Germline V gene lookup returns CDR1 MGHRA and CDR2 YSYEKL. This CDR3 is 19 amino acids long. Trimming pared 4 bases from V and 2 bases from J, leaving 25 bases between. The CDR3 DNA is TGCGCCAGCAGCCGCCCCCTTTCCAGTGGGCGTATTTCCACAGATACGCAGTATTTT. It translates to CASSRPLSSGRISTDTQYF.

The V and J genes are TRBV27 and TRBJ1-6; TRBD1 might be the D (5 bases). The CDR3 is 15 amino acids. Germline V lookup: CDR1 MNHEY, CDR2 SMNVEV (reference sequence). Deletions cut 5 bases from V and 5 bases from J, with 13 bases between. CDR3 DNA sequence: TGTGCCAGCAGTCTTCGGGGGGGAAATAATTCACCCCTCCACTTT. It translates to CASSLRGGNNSPLHF.

CDR3 nucleotide sequence: TGTGCCAGCAGCCAGGTTTGGCAGGGGAAAAATGAGCAGTTCTTC. Its translation is CASSQVWQGKNEQFF. The rearrangement uses TRBV14 and TRBJ2-1; TRBD1 might be the D (6 bases). Trimming left V 3 bases short and J 7 bases short, with 16 bases between. The CDR3 sequence is 15 residues long. From germline, CDR1 is SGHDN and CDR2 FVKESK.

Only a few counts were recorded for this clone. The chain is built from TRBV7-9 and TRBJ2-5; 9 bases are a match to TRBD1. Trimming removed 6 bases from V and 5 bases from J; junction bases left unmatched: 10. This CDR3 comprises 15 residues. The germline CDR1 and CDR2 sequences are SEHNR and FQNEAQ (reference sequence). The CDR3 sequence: CASRGTGTGKETQYF. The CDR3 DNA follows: TGTGCCAGCAGGGGAACCGGGACAGGGAAGGAGACCCAGTACTTC. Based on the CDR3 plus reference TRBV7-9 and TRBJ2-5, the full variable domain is DTGVSQNPRHKITKRGQNVTFRCDPISEHNRLYWYRQTLGQGPEFLTYFQNEAQLEKSRLLSDRFSAERPKGSFSTLEIQRTEQGDSAMYLCASRGTGTGKETQYFGPGTRLLVL.

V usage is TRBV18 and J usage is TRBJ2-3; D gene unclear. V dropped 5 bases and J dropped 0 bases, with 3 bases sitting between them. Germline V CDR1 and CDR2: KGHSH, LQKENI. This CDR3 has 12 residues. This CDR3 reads CASSSSTDTQYF. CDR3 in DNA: TGTGCCAGCTCATCGAGCACAGATACGCAGTATTTT.

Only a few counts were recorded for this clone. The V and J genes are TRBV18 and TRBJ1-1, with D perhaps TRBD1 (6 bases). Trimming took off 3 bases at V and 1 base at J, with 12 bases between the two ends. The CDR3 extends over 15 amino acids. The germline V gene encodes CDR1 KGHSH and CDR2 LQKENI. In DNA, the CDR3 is TGTGCCAGCTCACCGCGGACAGCCACGAACACTGAAGCTTTCTTT. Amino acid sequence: CASSPRTATNTEAFF.

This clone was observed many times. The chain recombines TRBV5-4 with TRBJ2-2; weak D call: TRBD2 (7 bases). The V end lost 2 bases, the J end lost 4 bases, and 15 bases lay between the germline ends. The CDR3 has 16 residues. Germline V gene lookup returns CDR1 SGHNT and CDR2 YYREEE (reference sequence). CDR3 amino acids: CASSFGGGAGTGELFF. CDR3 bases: TGTGCCAGCAGCTTCGGTGGGGGGGCCGGCACCGGGGAGCTGTTTTTT.

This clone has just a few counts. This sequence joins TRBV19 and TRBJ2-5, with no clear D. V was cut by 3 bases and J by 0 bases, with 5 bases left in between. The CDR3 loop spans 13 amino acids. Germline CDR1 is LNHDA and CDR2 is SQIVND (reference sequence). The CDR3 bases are TGTGCCAGTAGTATCCGGTACCAAGAGACCCAGTACTTC. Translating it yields CASSIRYQETQYF.

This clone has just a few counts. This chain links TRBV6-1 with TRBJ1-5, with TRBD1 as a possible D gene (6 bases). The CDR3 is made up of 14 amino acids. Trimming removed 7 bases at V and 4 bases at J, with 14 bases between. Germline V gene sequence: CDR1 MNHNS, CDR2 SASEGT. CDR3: CASMKQGRNQPQHF. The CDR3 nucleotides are TGTGCCAGCATGAAACAGGGAAGGAATCAGCCCCAGCATTTT.

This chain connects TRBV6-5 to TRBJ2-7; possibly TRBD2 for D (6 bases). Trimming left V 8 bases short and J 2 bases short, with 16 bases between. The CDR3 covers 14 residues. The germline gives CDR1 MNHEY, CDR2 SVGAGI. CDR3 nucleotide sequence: TGTGCCAGCGGTAGTTGGGGGGTTCCCTACGAGCAGTACTTC. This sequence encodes CASGSWGVPYEQYF.

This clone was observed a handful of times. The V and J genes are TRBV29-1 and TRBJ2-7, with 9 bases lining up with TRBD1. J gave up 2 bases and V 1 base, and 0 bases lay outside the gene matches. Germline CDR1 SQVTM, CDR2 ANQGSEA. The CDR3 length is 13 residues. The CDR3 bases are TGCAGCGTTGAAGGACAGGGGGCCTACGAGCAGTACTTC. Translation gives CSVEGQGAYEQYF.

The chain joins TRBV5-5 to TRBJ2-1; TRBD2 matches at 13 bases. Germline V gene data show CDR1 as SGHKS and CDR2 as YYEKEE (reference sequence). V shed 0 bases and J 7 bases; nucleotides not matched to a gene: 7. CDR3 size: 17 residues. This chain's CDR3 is CASSLGGTSGVWNEQFF. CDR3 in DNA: TGTGCCAGCAGCTTGGGAGGGACTAGCGGGGTGTGGAATGAGCAGTTCTTC. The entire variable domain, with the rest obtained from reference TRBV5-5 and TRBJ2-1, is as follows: DAGVTQSPTHLIKTRGQQVTLRCSPISGHKSVSWYQQVLGQGPQFIFQYYEKEERGRGNFPDRFSARQFPNYSSELNVNALLLGDSALYLCASSLGGTSGVWNEQFFGPGTRLTVL.

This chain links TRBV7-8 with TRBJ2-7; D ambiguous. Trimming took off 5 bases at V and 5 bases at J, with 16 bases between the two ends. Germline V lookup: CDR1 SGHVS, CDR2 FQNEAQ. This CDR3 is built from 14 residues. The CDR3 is CASSPSLVGHEQYF. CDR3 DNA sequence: TGTGCCAGCAGCCCGTCTCTTGTTGGGCACGAGCAGTACTTC.

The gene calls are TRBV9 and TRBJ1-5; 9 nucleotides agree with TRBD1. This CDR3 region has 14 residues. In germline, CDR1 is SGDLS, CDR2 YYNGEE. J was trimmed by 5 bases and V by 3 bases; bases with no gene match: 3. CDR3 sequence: CASSGGQGHQPQHF. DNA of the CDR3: TGTGCCAGCAGCGGGGGACAGGGTCATCAGCCCCAGCATTTT.

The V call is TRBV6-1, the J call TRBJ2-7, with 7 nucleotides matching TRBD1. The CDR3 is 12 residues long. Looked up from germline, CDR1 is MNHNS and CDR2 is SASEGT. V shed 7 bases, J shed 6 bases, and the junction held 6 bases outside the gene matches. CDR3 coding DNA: TGTGCCAGCATGGCAGGGGGAGCCGAGCAGTACTTC. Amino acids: CASMAGGAEQYF.

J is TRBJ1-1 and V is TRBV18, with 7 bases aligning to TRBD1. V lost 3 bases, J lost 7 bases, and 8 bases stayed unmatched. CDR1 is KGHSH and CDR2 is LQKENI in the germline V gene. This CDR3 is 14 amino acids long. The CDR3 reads CASSPNRGPLEAFF. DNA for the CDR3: TGTGCCAGCTCACCCAACAGGGGACCACTTGAAGCTTTCTTT.

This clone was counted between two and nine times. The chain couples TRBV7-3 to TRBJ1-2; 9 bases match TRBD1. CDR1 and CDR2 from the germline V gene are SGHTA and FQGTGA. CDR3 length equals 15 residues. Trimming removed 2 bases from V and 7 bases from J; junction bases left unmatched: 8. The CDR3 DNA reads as TGTGCCAGCAGCTTATTTCACGGGACAGGGTCTGGCTACACCTTC. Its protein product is CASSLFHGTGSGYTF.

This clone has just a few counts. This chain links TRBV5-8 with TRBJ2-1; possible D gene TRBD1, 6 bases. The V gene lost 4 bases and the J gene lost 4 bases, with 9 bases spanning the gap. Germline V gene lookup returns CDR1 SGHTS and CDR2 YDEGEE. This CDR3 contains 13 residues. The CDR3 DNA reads TGTGCCAGCAGCCCTGACAGGTACAATGAGCAGTTCTTC. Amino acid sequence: CASSPDRYNEQFF.

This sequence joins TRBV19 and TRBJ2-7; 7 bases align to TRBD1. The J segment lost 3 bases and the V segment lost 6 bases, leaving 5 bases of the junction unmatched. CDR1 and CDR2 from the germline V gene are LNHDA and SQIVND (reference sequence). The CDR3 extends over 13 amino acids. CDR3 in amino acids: CASRGTENYEQYF. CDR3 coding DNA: TGTGCCAGTAGGGGGACAGAAAACTACGAGCAGTACTTC.

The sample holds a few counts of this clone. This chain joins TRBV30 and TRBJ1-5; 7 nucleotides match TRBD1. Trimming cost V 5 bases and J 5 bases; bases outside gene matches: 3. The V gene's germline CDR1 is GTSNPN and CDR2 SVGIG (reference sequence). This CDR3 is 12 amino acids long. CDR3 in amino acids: CAWDRDYQPQHF. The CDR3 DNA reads TGTGCCTGGGACAGGGATTATCAGCCCCAGCATTTT.

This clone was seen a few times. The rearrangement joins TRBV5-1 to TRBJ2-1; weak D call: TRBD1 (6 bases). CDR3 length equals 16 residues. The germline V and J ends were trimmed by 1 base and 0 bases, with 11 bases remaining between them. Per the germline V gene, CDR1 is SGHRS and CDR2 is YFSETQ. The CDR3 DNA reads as TGCGCCAGCAGCTTGAACTCAGGGGCCTCCTACAATGAGCAGTTCTTC. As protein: CASSLNSGASYNEQFF.

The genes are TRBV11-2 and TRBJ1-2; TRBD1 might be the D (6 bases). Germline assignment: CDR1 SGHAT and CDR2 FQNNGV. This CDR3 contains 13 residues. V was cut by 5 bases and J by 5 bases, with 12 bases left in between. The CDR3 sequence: CASSPGQLYGYTF. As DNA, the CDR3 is TGTGCCAGCAGCCCAGGACAGCTTTATGGCTACACCTTC.

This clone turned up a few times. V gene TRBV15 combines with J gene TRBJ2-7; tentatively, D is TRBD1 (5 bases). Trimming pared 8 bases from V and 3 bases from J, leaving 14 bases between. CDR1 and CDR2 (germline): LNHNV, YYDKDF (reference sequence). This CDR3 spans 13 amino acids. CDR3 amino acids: CATPSGASYEQYF. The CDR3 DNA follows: TGTGCCACCCCCTCTGGGGCGAGCTACGAGCAGTACTTC.

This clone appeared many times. DNA for the CDR3: TGTGCCGCCTCAGACAGGGTCTCACCCCTCCACTTT. This translates into CAASDRVSPLHF. The chain links TRBV10-3 to TRBJ1-6; 7 bases are a match to TRBD1. Germline V gene lookup returns CDR1 ENHRY and CDR2 SYGVKD. This CDR3 has 12 residues. V trimming: 11 bases; J trimming: 10 bases; junction bases outside the gene matches: 8.

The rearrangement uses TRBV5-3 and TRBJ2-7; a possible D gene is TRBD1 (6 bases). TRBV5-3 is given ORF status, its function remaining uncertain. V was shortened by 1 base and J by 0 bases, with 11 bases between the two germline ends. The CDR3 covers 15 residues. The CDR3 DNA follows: TGTGCCAGAAGCTTGAAATGGGACATCTCCTACGAGCAGTACTTC. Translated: CARSLKWDISYEQYF.

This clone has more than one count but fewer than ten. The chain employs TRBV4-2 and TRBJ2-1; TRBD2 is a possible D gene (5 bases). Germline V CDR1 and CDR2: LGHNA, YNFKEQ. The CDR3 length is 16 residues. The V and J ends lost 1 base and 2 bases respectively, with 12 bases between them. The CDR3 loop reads CASSQGRTGTYNEQFF. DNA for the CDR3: TGTGCCAGCAGCCAAGGCCGAACCGGGACCTACAATGAGCAGTTCTTC.

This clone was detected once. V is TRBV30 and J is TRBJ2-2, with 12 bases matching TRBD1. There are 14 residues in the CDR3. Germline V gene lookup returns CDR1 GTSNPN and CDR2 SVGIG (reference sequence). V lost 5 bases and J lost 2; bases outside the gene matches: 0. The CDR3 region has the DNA TGTGCCTGGGGGACAGGGGGCAACACCGGGGAGCTGTTTTTT. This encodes CAWGTGGNTGELFF.